A single sample is the source of the 8 T cell receptor beta chains below, sequenced in a study of blood T cell repertoires in COVID-19. Assay: immunoSEQ multiplex PCR; the TCRdb copy retains only in-frame clones and omits some. This table has about 350,000 clones, approximately 89% appearing once. Sequenced material: peripheral blood. The receptors come from a woman aged 60-75 years with COVID-19, enrolled during active disease.

This clone came up once. V gene TRBV7-9 combines with J gene TRBJ1-6; 7 bases line up with TRBD1. The CDR3 has 14 amino acids. V was pared by 6 bases and J by 9 bases, with 8 bases of the junction left unmatched. Germline values: CDR1 SEHNR, CDR2 FQNEAQ (reference sequence). CDR3 nucleotides: TGTGCCAGCAGTGACAGGGAGTGGGGTTCACCCCTCCACTTT. As protein: CASSDREWGSPLHF.

This rearrangement joins TRBV6-6 to TRBJ2-7; TRBD2 matches 8 bases. Germline values: CDR1 MNHNY, CDR2 SVGAGI (reference sequence). The CDR3 runs to 15 residues. After removal of 6 bases from V and 4 bases from J, the junction contained 11 bases not matched to a gene. Here the CDR3 reads CASSNPGGVSYEQYF. As DNA, the CDR3 is TGTGCCAGCAGCAACCCGGGGGGGGTGAGTTACGAGCAGTACTTC.

The J gene is TRBJ1-5, the V gene TRBV2, with D maybe TRBD1 (5 bases). This CDR3 contains 15 residues. Trimming shortened V by 2 bases and J by 1 base, and 9 bases separated the two germline ends. Germline V gives CDR1 SNHLY, CDR2 FYNNEI. The CDR3 nucleotides read TGTGCCAGCAGTGAATCGTGGGGCAGCAATCAGCCCCAGCATTTT. It is translated as CASSESWGSNQPQHF.

V is TRBV7-9 and J is TRBJ1-2; 8 positions agree with TRBD1. Trimming cost V 4 bases and J 4 bases; bases outside gene matches: 8. This CDR3 contains 15 residues. Germline-derived CDR1 and CDR2 are SEHNR and FQNEAQ (reference sequence). CDR3 sequence reads: CASSSSDRVGYGYTF. For the CDR3, the DNA is TGTGCCAGCAGCTCATCGGACAGGGTTGGCTATGGCTACACCTTC.

The V call is TRBV15, the J call TRBJ1-2; D not certain. The CDR3 totals 14 residues. Germline V gene sequence: CDR1 LNHNV, CDR2 YYDKDF (reference sequence). Trimming stripped 0 bases from V and 6 bases from J, with 11 bases between. The CDR3 loop is CATSRDLEGHGYTF. The CDR3 DNA follows: TGTGCCACCAGCAGAGACTTGGAGGGTCATGGCTACACCTTC.

The chain couples TRBV19 to TRBJ1-6; D is possibly TRBD1 (6 bases). Germline V CDR1 and CDR2: LNHDA, SQIVND (reference sequence). V was clipped by 5 bases and J by 6 bases, with 17 bases between them. CDR3 size: 16 residues. DNA of the CDR3: TGTGCCAGTAGTGCGTCTACGGGACACCTTAATTCACCCCTCCACTTT. It encodes CASSASTGHLNSPLHF.

The chain combines TRBV5-1 with TRBJ2-2; 14 nucleotides line up with TRBD2. Losses at the gene ends were 4 bases for V and 0 bases for J; bases not matched to a gene: 5. This CDR3 spans 18 amino acids. Germline V CDR1 and CDR2: SGHRS, YFSETQ. The CDR3 sequence is CASSPGLAGGPNTGELFF. CDR3 coding DNA: TGCGCCAGCAGCCCCGGACTAGCGGGGGGCCCGAACACCGGGGAGCTGTTTTTT.

The rearrangement links TRBV24-1 to TRBJ2-5; D possibly corresponds to TRBD1 (6 bases). The CDR3 length is 16 residues. In germline, CDR1 is KGHDR, CDR2 SFDVKD. V was cut by 4 bases and J by 4 bases, with 18 bases left in between. In nucleotides, the CDR3 is TGTGCCACCAGTGACGCCAGTGCACAGGGTAGAGAGACCCAGTACTTC. It specifies CATSDASAQGRETQYF.